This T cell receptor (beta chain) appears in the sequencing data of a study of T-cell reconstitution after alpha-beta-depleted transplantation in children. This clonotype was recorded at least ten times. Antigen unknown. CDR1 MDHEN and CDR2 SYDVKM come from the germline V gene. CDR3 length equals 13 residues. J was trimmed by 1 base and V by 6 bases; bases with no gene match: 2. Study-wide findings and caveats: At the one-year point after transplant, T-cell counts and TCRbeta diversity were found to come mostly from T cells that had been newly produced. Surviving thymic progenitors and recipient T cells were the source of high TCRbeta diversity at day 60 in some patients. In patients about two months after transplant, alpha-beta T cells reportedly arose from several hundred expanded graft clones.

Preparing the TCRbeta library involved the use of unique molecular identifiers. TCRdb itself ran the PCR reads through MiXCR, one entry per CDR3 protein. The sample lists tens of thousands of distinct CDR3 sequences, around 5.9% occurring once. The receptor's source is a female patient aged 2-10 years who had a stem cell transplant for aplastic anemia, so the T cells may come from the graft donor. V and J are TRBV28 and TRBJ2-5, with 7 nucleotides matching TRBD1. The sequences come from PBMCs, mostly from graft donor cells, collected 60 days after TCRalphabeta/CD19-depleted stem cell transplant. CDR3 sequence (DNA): TGTGCCAGCAGGGGGACAGTCCAAGAGACCCAGTACTTC. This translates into CASRGTVQETQYF.